Following are 8 T cell receptor beta chains from one sample sequenced in a study of shared clonotypes between healthy human individuals. Naive CD8 cells comprised CD45RO-negative, CCR7-positively selected cells, excluding terminally differentiated effector memory CD45RA+ cells. The protocol was immunoSEQ multiplex PCR, while the TCRdb copy is restricted to in-frame clones and leaves out a portion. Here the sample spans about 2 million clones, about 94% being singletons. Sequencing was carried out using naive CD8+ T cells sorted from blood. These receptors were taken from a man between 18 and 29 years old in good health.

V and J are TRBV5-4 and TRBJ2-5; D remains unclear. The CDR3 contains 15 residues. Trimming cost V 1 base and J 0 bases, with 10 bases left between them. The germline CDR1 and CDR2 sequences are SGHNT and YYREEE (reference sequence). The CDR3 protein is CASSLPDGHQETQYF. DNA for the CDR3: TGTGCCAGCAGCTTGCCGGACGGCCACCAAGAGACCCAGTACTTC.

As to this clone: Different DNA sequences within this sample yield the same CDR3. This chain uses TRBV7-9 with TRBJ1-2, with D possibly matching TRBD1 (5 bases). This CDR3 contains 13 residues. The germline V gene has CDR1 SEHNR and CDR2 FQNEAQ (reference sequence). Trimming took off 1 base at V and 3 bases at J, with 6 bases between the two ends. The CDR3 coding sequence is TGTGCCAGCAGCTTAGTGGGGGACTATGGCTACACCTTC. Translating gives CASSLVGDYGYTF. Combining the CDR3 with reference TRBV7-9 and TRBJ1-2 gives the whole variable domain DTGVSQNPRHKITKRGQNVTFRCDPISEHNRLYWYRQTLGQGPEFLTYFQNEAQLEKSRLLSDRFSAERPKGSFSTLEIQRTEQGDSAMYLCASSLVGDYGYTFGSGTRLTVV.

This chain joins TRBV7-9 and TRBJ1-1, with D unresolved. The CDR3 covers 12 residues. Trimming shortened V by 4 bases and J by 3 bases, and 6 bases separated the two germline ends. Germline CDR1 is SEHNR and CDR2 is FQNEAQ (reference sequence). The DNA for the CDR3 is TGTGCCAGCAGCTGGGGATACACTGAAGCTTTCTTT. Translated, it gives CASSWGYTEAFF.

This chain links TRBV7-3 with TRBJ1-1, with D maybe TRBD1 (5 bases). CDR3 length equals 14 residues. Per the germline V gene, CDR1 is SGHTA and CDR2 is FQGTGA. V was cut by 6 bases and J by 6 bases, with 17 bases left in between. The CDR3 DNA is TGTGCCAGCAGTACAACAGGCGAACTTTCTGAAGCTTTCTTT. Translating gives CASSTTGELSEAFF.

V is TRBV11-2 and J is TRBJ2-7, with 7 bases aligning to TRBD1. CDR3 length: 14 residues. The V segment lost 3 bases and the J segment 1 base; nucleotides outside the gene matches: 3. Germline-derived CDR1 and CDR2 are SGHAT and FQNNGV. The CDR3 reads CASSFGTASYEQYF. The CDR3 DNA sequence: TGTGCCAGCAGCTTCGGGACAGCTTCCTACGAGCAGTACTTC. The full variable domain, with the rest looked up from reference TRBV11-2 and TRBJ2-7, is EAGVAQSPRYKIIEKRQSVAFWCNPISGHATLYWYQQILGQGPKLLIQFQNNGVVDDSQLPKDRFSAERLKGVDSTLKIQPAKLEDSAVYLCASSFGTASYEQYFGPGTRLTVT.

The J gene is TRBJ2-7, the V gene TRBV13; D gene unclear. CDR1 is PRHDT, CDR2 FYEKMQ, per germline (reference sequence). The length of the CDR3 is 14 residues. The germline V and J ends were trimmed by 5 bases and 6 bases, with 17 bases remaining between them. The CDR3 protein is CASSPHLEVGEQYF. The CDR3 DNA follows: TGTGCCAGCAGCCCTCACCTTGAAGTCGGCGAGCAGTACTTC.

The chain carries TRBV27 and TRBJ2-2, with 9 bases that match TRBD1. This CDR3 comprises 16 residues. Germline assignment: CDR1 MNHEY and CDR2 SMNVEV (reference sequence). The ends lost 4 bases at V and 5 bases at J; junction bases unmatched: 8. CDR3 amino acids: CASSSIPGTGTGELFF. As DNA, the CDR3 is TGTGCCAGCAGTTCGATTCCCGGGACAGGGACCGGGGAGCTGTTTTTT.

This clone appeared a single time. The CDR3 here is CASSVRGSTYEQYF. The CDR3 nucleotides read TGTGCCAGCAGTGTTCGGGGATCCACCTACGAGCAGTACTTC. The V call is TRBV2, the J call TRBJ2-7; tentatively, D is TRBD2 (5 bases). CDR1 is SNHLY and CDR2 is FYNNEI in the germline V gene. Trimming took off 4 bases at V and 2 bases at J, with 12 bases between the two ends. The CDR3 spans 14 residues. Full variable domain (outside the CDR3, taken from reference TRBV2 and TRBJ2-7): EPEVTQTPSHQVTQMGQEVILRCVPISNHLYFYWYRQILGQKVEFLVSFYNNEISEKSEIFDDQFSVERPDGSNFTLKIRSTKLEDSAMYFCASSVRGSTYEQYFGPGTRLTVT.